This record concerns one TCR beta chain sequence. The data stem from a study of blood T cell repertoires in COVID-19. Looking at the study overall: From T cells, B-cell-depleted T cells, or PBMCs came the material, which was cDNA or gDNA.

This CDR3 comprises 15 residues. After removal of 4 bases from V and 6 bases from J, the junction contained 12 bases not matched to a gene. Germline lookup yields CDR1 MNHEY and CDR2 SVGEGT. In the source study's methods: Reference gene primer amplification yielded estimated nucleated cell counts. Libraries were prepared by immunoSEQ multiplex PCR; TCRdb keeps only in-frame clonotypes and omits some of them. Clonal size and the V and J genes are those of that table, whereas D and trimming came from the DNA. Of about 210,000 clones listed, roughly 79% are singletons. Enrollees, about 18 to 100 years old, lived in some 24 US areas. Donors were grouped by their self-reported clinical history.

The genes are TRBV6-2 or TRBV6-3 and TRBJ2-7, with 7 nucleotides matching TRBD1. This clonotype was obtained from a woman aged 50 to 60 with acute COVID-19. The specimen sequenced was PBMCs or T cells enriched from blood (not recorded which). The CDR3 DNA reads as TGTGCCAGCAGTTTTCGCGAGACAGGGAATCGCGAGCAGTACTTC. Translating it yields CASSFRETGNREQYF.